Presented here are 22 T cell receptor beta chains from one specimen sequenced in a study of cytomegalovirus exposure and HLA in healthy donors. This PCR relied on a set of 60 Vbeta primers and 13 Jbeta primers. Data came from immunoSEQ multiplex PCR; TCRdb stores just in-frame clones and leaves some out. The sample lists about 270,000 clones, roughly two thirds occurring once. Sequenced input: PBMCs. The receptors shown here come from a female donor in good health and CMV-seronegative.

This clone occurred a few times. J is TRBJ2-6 and V is TRBV5-4, with 7 bases matching TRBD1. Looked up from germline, CDR1 is SGHNT and CDR2 is YYREEE (reference sequence). Unmatched junction bases numbered 2, after V lost 2 bases and J lost 0 bases. The CDR3 sequence is 16 residues long. DNA for the CDR3: TGTGCCAGCAGCTTCGGGACAGCCTCTGGGGCCAACGTCCTGACTTTC. This gives the protein CASSFGTASGANVLTF.

V gene TRBV15 combines with J gene TRBJ1-1; D is unclear. The germline V gene encodes CDR1 LNHNV and CDR2 YYDKDF (reference sequence). The ends were cut back, 4 bases at V and 0 bases at J, with 12 bases in the middle. The CDR3 spans 15 residues. The CDR3 DNA is TGTGCCACCAGCACCCGGCGGCTTTTGAACACTGAAGCTTTCTTT. It translates to CATSTRRLLNTEAFF.

A remark on this clone: One end of the junction varies from germline; a read error may be responsible. The chain links TRBV7-9 to TRBJ1-1, with D unresolved. The CDR3 has 13 amino acids. CDR1 and CDR2 (germline): SEHNR, FQNEAQ (reference sequence). The CDR3 loop reads CSSSLVMNTEAFF. In DNA, the CDR3 is TGTTCCAGCAGCTTAGTAATGAACACTGAAGCTTTCTTT.

CDR3 amino acids: CASSGGTSGKETQYF. The CDR3 DNA is TGTGCCAGCAGCGGAGGGACTAGCGGGAAAGAGACCCAGTACTTC. The V gene is TRBV9, the J gene TRBJ2-5; TRBD2 matches at 13 bases. Germline V gene lookup returns CDR1 SGDLS and CDR2 YYNGEE. This CDR3 is 15 amino acids long. Trimming took 3 bases from V and 3 from J; bases not matched to a gene: 2.

The chain links TRBV19 to TRBJ2-7, with D possibly matching TRBD1 (5 bases). This CDR3 region has 15 residues. V was cut by 1 base and J by 5 bases, with 15 bases left in between. The germline V gene has CDR1 LNHDA and CDR2 SQIVND (reference sequence). CDR3 in amino acids: CASSIGSRVFDEQYF. As DNA, the CDR3 is TGTGCCAGTAGTATAGGGTCCAGGGTGTTCGACGAGCAGTACTTC.

The V and J genes are TRBV7-2 and TRBJ1-2; tentative D call: TRBD1 (5 bases). The CDR3 consists of 16 residues. The germline V gene encodes CDR1 SGHTA and CDR2 FQGNSA. Trimming removed 6 bases at V and 0 bases at J, with 17 bases between. This CDR3 reads CASSKEGRGPNYGYTF. CDR3 sequence (DNA): TGTGCCAGCAGTAAAGAGGGGCGGGGACCTAACTATGGCTACACCTTC.

J is TRBJ2-7 and V is TRBV4-2; D is perhaps TRBD2 (6 bases). Germline-derived CDR1 and CDR2 are LGHNA and YNFKEQ. V lost 4 bases and J 6 bases, leaving 16 bases between the germline ends. The CDR3 consists of 14 residues. The CDR3 DNA reads as TGTGCCAGCAGCCGAAGTTCGACTAGTTTCGAGCAGTACTTC. Amino acids: CASSRSSTSFEQYF.

J is TRBJ2-3 and V is TRBV7-9, with 7 bases matching TRBD1. J was trimmed by 2 bases and V by 3 bases; bases with no gene match: 14. This CDR3 has 18 residues. Per the germline V gene, CDR1 is SEHNR and CDR2 is FQNEAQ (reference sequence). The CDR3 DNA reads as TGTGCCAGCAGCTTTTCTGAAAACAGGGGACGTTCCACAGATACGCAGTATTTT. It specifies CASSFSENRGRSTDTQYF.

The genes are TRBV30 and TRBJ2-4; D gene ambiguous. Germline values: CDR1 GTSNPN, CDR2 SVGIG (reference sequence). The CDR3 spans 13 residues. This chain's CDR3 is CAWGPRVSNIQYF. CDR3 nucleotide sequence: TGTGCGTGGGGTCCGCGCGTTTCAAACATTCAGTACTTC.

V usage is TRBV28 and J usage is TRBJ2-2; D gene uncertain. The CDR3 runs 13 residues. CDR1 is MDHEN and CDR2 is SYDVKM in the germline V gene. Trimming shortened V by 1 base and J by 4 bases, and 4 bases separated the two germline ends. CDR3 in DNA: TGTGCCAGCAGTTTATTCAGCACCGGGGAGCTGTTTTTT. It yields the protein CASSLFSTGELFF.

The V call is TRBV6-1, the J call TRBJ1-2, with TRBD1 identical over 8 bases. J gave up 4 bases and V 4 bases, and 2 bases lay outside the gene matches. The CDR3 totals 13 residues. CDR1 is MNHNS and CDR2 is SASEGT in the germline V gene. The CDR3 here is CASSATGVYGYTF. CDR3 bases: TGTGCCAGCAGTGCGACAGGGGTCTATGGCTACACCTTC.

This clone was seen more than once but under ten times. The V call is TRBV27, the J call TRBJ1-2, with D tentatively TRBD1 (5 bases). V was trimmed by 4 bases and J by 7 bases, leaving 16 bases between them. CDR3 size: 14 residues. Germline CDR1 MNHEY, CDR2 SMNVEV (reference sequence). The CDR3 DNA is TGTGCCAGCAGTTCCCCTTCGGTCAGGGTTGGCTACACCTTC. It translates to CASSSPSVRVGYTF.

The chain combines TRBV28 with TRBJ1-5, with 8 bases fitting TRBD1. V was clipped by 5 bases and J by 3 bases; unmatched bases: 6. The V gene's germline CDR1 is MDHEN and CDR2 SYDVKM. The CDR3 consists of 15 residues. The CDR3 DNA reads TGTGCCAGCAGTATGACAGGGGTCAACAATCAGCCCCAGCATTTT. Protein product: CASSMTGVNNQPQHF.

The V gene is TRBV12-2, the J gene TRBJ1-5; the listed D gene, TRBD1, was not tested against the DNA. TRBV12-2 is a pseudogene segment. The CDR3 covers 19 residues. CDR3 nucleotides: TGTGCAAGTCGCCGTATTCACCTCCGGGACAGGGGGCTGAGTCAGCCCCAGCATTTT. Protein product: CASRRIHLRDRGLSQPQHF.

There are a few counts of this clone. The V call is TRBV5-1, the J call TRBJ1-3; D is undetermined. CDR1 is SGHRS, CDR2 YFSETQ, per germline. This CDR3 has 16 amino acids. V shed 2 bases and J shed 0 bases, with 12 bases lying between them. The CDR3 bases are TGCGCCAGCAGCTTTGAAAGTACATTCTCTGGAAACACCATATATTTT. Its protein product is CASSFESTFSGNTIYF.

The chain links TRBV5-1 to TRBJ1-2, with D perhaps matching TRBD1 (6 bases). This CDR3 has 14 amino acids. V lost 3 bases to trimming and J lost 8 bases, with 17 bases between them. Germline CDR1 SGHRS, CDR2 YFSETQ. CDR3 DNA sequence: TGCGCCAGCAGCTCCGGACAGATTCCCTTAGGCTACACCTTC. Its protein product is CASSSGQIPLGYTF.

J is TRBJ1-1 and V is TRBV7-2; D is unresolved. The CDR3 runs 14 residues. Germline CDR1 SGHTA, CDR2 FQGNSA. Trimming removed 3 bases at V and 1 base at J, with 9 bases between. The CDR3 sequence is CASSFLGGNTEAFF. CDR3 bases: TGTGCCAGCAGCTTCCTAGGAGGGAACACTGAAGCTTTCTTT.

The rearrangement links TRBV4-1 to TRBJ2-1; 11 positions match TRBD2. Losses at the gene ends were 1 base for V and 6 bases for J; bases not matched to a gene: 14. From germline, CDR1 is MGHRA and CDR2 YSYEKL. CDR3 length equals 19 residues. Here the CDR3 DNA reads TGCGCCAGCAGCCAAGGTTTTGGAGGAGTACTAGCGGGAGCCAATGAGCAGTTCTTC. Its translation is CASSQGFGGVLAGANEQFF.

The chain is built from TRBV11-3 and TRBJ2-7; D ambiguous. Germline loops: CDR1 SGHNT, CDR2 YENEEA. Trimming shortened V by 5 bases and J by 2 bases, and 16 bases separated the two germline ends. This CDR3 contains 15 residues. DNA for the CDR3: TGTGCCAGCAGCCCCGAGTCCGCATCCCCCTACGAGCAGTACTTC. Amino acids: CASSPESASPYEQYF.

This chain joins TRBV4-2 and TRBJ2-1; 9 bases are a match to TRBD2. Trimming cost V 1 base and J 9 bases; bases outside gene matches: 10. The CDR3 runs to 16 residues. Germline-derived CDR1 and CDR2 are LGHNA and YNFKEQ. The CDR3 DNA reads TGTGCCAGCAGCCAAGCTTGGATAGCGGGAGAGGGTGAGCAGTTCTTC. It encodes CASSQAWIAGEGEQFF.

The chain employs TRBV5-4 and TRBJ1-4, with 10 bases aligning to TRBD1. There are 14 residues in the CDR3. From germline, CDR1 is SGHNT and CDR2 YYREEE (reference sequence). V trimming: 0 bases; J trimming: 13 bases; junction bases outside the gene matches: 6. CDR3 DNA sequence: TGTGCCAGCAGCTTGGACCCCCGGGACAGGGGACTGTTTTTT. Translation gives CASSLDPRDRGLFF.

The chain has TRBV7-9 and TRBJ2-1; weak D call: TRBD2 (6 bases). Germline assignment: CDR1 SEHNR and CDR2 FQNEAQ (reference sequence). Trimming pared 5 bases from V and 3 bases from J, leaving 17 bases between. This CDR3 spans 16 amino acids. CDR3 residues: CASSPTFGSHYNEQFF. Here the CDR3 DNA reads TGTGCCAGCAGCCCCACGTTCGGGAGTCACTACAATGAGCAGTTCTTC.